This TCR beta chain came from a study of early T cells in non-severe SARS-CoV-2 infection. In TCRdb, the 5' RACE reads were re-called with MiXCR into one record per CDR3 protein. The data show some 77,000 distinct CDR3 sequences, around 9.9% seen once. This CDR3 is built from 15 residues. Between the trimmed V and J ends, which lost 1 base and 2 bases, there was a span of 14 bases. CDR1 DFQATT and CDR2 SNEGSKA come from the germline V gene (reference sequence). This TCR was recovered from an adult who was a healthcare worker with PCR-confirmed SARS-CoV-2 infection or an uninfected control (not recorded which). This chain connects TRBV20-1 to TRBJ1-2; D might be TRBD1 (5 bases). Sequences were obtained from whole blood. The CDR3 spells CSARGLGPINYGYTF. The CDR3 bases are TGCAGTGCTAGAGGGCTGGGACCGATAAACTATGGCTACACCTTC.